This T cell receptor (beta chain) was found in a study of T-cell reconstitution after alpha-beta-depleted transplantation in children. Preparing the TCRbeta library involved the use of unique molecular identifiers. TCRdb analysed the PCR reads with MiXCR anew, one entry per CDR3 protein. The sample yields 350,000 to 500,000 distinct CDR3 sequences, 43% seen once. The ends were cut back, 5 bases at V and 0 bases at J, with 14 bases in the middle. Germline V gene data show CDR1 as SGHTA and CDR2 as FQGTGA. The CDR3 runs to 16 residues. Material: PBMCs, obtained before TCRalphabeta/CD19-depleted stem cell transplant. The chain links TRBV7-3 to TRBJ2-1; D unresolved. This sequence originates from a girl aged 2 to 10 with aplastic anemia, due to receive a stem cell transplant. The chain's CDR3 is CASSLRGKGSYNEQFF. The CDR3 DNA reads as TGTGCCAGCAGCCTCCGCGGTAAGGGCTCCTACAATGAGCAGTTCTTC.